This T cell receptor (beta chain) was recorded in a study of blood T cell repertoires in COVID-19. Overall study: Italy, Spain and the United States were the sources of the convalescent and acute COVID-19 samples. PBMCs, B-cell-depleted T cells, or T cells provided the cDNA or gDNA that made up the material.

Methods used by the authors: Amplifying reference gene primers gave estimates of nucleated cell counts. Produced via immunoSEQ multiplex PCR; TCRdb's table is partial and in-frame only. V, J and clone size are those of that table, while D and trimming were read from the DNA. The table lists some 110,000 clones, about 86% of them singletons. The length of the CDR3 is 14 residues. The V gene's germline CDR1 is SEHNR and CDR2 FQNEAQ (reference sequence). The ends lost 5 bases at V and 3 bases at J; junction bases unmatched: 7. The receptor's source is a man older than 75 with acute or convalescent COVID-19. The chain uses TRBV7-9 and TRBJ2-7; 7 nucleotides match TRBD1. Sequences were obtained from peripheral blood. As DNA, the CDR3 is TGTGCCAGCAGCGCGCCGGACAGGTTCTACGAGCAGTACTTC. Its translation is CASSAPDRFYEQYF. Variable domain in full (rest from reference TRBV7-9 and TRBJ2-7): DTGVSQNPRHKITKRGQNVTFRCDPISEHNRLYWYRQTLGQGPEFLTYFQNEAQLEKSRLLSDRFSAERPKGSFSTLEIQRTEQGDSAMYLCASSAPDRFYEQYFGPGTRLTVT.